This T cell receptor (beta chain) was profiled in a study of blood T cell repertoires in COVID-19. In its sample, this clone was seen a few times. Original processing methods: Estimation of nucleated cell counts was performed using reference gene primer amplification. Measured with immunoSEQ multiplex PCR; TCRdb has only the in-frame clones, and not every one. That table gives V, J and clone size, and the DNA gave D and trimming. This repertoire shows some 98,000 clones, around four fifths found once; its top ten account for 8.5% to 12%. The origin of this receptor is a man in his 70s with acute or convalescent COVID-19. The sequencing input was peripheral blood.

CDR3 DNA: TGTGCCAGCAGCAACGGGCCCCAAGCGGACGAGCAGTACTTC. The encoded protein is CASSNGPQADEQYF. The chain carries TRBV5-6 and TRBJ2-7, with D possibly being TRBD2 (5 bases). The CDR3 covers 14 residues. V was cut by 4 bases and J by 5 bases, with 16 bases left in between. Germline V gene data show CDR1 as SGHDT and CDR2 as YYEEEE.